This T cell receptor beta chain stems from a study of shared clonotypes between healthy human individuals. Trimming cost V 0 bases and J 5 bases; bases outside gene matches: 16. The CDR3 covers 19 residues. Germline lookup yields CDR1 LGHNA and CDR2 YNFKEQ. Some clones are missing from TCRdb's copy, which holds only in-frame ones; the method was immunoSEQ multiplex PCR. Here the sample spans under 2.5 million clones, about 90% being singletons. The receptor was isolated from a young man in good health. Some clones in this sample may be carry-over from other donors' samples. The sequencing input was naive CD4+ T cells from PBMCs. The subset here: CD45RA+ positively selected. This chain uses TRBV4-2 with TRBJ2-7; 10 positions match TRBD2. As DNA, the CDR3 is TGTGCCAGCAGCCAAGATTTAAGGGGTCCTAGCGGGAGCTTCCACGAGCAGTACTTC. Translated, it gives CASSQDLRGPSGSFHEQYF.